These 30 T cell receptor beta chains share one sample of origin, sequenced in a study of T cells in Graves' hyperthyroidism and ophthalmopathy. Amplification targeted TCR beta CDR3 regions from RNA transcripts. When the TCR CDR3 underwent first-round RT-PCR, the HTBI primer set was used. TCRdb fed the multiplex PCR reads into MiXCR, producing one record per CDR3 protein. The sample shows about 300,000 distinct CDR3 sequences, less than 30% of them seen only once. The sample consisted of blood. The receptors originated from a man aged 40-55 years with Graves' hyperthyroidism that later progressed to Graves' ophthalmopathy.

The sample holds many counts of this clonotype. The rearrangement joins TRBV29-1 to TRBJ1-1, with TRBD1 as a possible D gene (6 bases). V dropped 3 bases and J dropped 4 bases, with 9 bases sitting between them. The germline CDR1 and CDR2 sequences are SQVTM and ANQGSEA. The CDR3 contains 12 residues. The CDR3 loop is CSVEGQVTEAFF. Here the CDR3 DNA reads TGCAGCGTTGAGGGACAAGTCACTGAAGCTTTCTTT.

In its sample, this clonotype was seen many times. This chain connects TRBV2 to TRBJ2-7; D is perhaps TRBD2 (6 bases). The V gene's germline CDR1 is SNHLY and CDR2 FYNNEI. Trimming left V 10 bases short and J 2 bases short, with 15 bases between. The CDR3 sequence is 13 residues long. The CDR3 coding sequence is TGTGCCACTCATGGAGGGGCGACCTACGAGCAGTACTTC. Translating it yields CATHGGATYEQYF. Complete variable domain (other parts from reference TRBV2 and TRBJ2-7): EPEVTQTPSHQVTQMGQEVILRCVPISNHLYFYWYRQILGQKVEFLVSFYNNEISEKSEIFDDQFSVERPDGSNFTLKIRSTKLEDSAMYFCATHGGATYEQYFGPGTRLTVT.

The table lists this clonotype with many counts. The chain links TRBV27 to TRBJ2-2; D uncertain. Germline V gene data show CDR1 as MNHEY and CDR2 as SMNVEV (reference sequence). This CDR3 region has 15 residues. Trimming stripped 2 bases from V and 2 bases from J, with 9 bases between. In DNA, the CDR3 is TGTGCCAGCAGTTTAATGCCTGGCAACACCGGGGAGCTGTTTTTT. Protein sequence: CASSLMPGNTGELFF.

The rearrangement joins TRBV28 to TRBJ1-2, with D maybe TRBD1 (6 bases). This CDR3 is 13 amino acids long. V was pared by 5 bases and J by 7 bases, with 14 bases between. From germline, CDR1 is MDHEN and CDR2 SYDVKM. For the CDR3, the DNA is TGTGCCAGCAGTGGTGGAGGGGGTGCTGGCTACACCTTC. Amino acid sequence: CASSGGGGAGYTF.

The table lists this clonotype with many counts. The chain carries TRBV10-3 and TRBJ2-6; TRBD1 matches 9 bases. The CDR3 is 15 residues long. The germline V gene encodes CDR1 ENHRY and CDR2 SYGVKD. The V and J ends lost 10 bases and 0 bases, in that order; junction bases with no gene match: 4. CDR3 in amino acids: CATRTGDSGANVLTF. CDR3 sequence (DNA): TGTGCCACACGGACAGGGGACTCTGGGGCCAACGTCCTGACTTTC.

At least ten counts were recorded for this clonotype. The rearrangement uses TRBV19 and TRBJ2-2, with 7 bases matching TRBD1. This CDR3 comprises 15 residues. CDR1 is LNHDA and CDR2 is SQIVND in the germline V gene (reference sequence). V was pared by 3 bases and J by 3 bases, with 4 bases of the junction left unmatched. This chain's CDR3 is CASSIAQGYTGELFF. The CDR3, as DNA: TGTGCCAGTAGTATTGCACAGGGGTACACCGGGGAGCTGTTTTTT.

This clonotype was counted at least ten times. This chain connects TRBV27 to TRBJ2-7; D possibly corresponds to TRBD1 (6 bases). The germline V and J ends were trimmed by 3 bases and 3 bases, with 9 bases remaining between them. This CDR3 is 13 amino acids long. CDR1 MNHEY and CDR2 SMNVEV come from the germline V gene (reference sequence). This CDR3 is CASSLGADYEQYF. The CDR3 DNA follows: TGTGCCAGCAGTTTGGGGGCCGACTACGAGCAGTACTTC.

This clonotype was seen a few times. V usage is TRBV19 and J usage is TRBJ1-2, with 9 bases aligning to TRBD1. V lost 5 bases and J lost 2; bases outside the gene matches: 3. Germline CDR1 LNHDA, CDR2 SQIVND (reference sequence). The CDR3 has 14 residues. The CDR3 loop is CASSAGTGNYGYTF. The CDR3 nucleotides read TGTGCCAGTAGTGCAGGGACAGGGAACTATGGCTACACCTTC.

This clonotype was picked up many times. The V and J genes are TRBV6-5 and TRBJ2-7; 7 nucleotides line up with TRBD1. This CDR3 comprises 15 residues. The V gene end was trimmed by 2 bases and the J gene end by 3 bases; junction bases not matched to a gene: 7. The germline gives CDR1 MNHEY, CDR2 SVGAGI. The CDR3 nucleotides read TGTGCCAGCAGTTACGGGGCGGCAGGGGGCTACGAGCAGTACTTC. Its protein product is CASSYGAAGGYEQYF.

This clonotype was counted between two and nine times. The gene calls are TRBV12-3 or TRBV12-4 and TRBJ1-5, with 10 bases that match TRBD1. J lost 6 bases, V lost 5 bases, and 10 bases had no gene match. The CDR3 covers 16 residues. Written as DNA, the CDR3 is TGTGCCAGCAGTGAGAGACCCGGGACAGGGGTTCAGCCCCAGCATTTT. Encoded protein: CASSERPGTGVQPQHF.

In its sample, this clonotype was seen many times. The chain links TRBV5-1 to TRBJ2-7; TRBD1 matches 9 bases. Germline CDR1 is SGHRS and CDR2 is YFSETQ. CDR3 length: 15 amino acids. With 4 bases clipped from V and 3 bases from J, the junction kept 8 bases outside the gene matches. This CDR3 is CASSLLGQGSYEQYF. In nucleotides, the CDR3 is TGCGCCAGCAGCCTCCTCGGACAGGGGAGCTACGAGCAGTACTTC.

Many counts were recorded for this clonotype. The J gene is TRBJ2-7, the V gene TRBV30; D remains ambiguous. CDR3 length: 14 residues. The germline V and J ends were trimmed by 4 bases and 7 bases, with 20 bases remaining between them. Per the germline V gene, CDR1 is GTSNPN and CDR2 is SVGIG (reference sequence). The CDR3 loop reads CAWTWGAGLGEQYF. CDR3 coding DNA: TGTGCCTGGACATGGGGTGCCGGCTTGGGAGAGCAGTACTTC.

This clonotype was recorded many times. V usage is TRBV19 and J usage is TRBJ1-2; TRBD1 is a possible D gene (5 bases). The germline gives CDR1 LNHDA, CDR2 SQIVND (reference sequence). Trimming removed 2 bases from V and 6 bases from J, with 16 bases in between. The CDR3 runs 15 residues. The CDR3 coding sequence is TGTGCCAGTAGTATATCCGGGGCCTCCCGTAATGGCTACACCTTC. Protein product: CASSISGASRNGYTF.

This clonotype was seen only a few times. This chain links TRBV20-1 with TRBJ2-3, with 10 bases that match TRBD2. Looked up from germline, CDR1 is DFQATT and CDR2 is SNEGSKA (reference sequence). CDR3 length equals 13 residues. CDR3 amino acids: CRGASGSRDTQYF. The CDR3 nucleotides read TGCAGAGGGGCTAGCGGGAGTCGGGATACGCAGTATTTT.

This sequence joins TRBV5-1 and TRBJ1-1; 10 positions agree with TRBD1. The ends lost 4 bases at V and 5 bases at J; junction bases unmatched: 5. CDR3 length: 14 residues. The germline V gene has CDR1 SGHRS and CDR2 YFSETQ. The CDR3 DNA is TGCGCCAGCAGCAACGGACAGGGGGGGACTGAAGCTTTCTTT. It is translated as CASSNGQGGTEAFF.

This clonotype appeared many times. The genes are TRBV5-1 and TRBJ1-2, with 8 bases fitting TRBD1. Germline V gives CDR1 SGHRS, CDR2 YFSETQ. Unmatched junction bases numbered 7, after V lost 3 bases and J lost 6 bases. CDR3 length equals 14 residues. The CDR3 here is CASSSTGATDGYTF. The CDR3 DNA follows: TGCGCCAGCAGCTCGACAGGGGCCACGGATGGCTACACCTTC.

The CDR3 reads CASSFAGLAGETQYF. In DNA, the CDR3 is TGTGCCAGCAGCTTCGCCGGCTTAGCGGGAGAGACCCAGTACTTC. The chain uses TRBV7-3 and TRBJ2-5; 7 bases fit TRBD2. V shed 3 bases, J shed 4 bases, and the junction held 8 bases outside the gene matches. The CDR3 is 15 residues long. The germline V gene has CDR1 SGHTA and CDR2 FQGTGA.

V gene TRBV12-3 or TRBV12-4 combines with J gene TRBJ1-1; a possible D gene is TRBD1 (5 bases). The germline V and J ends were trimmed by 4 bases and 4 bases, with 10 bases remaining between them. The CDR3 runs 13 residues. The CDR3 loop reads CASSYQGPTEAFF. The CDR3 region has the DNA TGTGCCAGCAGTTATCAGGGTCCCACTGAAGCTTTCTTT.

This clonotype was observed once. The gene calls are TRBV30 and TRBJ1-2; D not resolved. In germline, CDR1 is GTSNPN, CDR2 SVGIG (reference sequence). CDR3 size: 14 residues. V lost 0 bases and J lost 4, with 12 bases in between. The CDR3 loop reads CAWSVRNTVYGYTF. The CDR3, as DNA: TGTGCCTGGAGTGTCCGAAATACAGTCTATGGCTACACCTTC.

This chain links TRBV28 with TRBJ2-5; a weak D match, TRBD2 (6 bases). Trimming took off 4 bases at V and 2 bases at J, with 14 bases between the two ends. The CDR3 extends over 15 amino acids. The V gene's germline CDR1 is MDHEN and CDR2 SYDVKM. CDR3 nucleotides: TGTGCCAGCAGTTCTCCCGGGGACTTACAAGAGACCCAGTACTTC. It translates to CASSSPGDLQETQYF.

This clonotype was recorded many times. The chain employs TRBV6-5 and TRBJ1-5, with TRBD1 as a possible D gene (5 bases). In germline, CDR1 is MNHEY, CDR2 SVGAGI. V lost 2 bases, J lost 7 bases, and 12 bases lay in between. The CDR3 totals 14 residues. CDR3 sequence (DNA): TGTGCCAGCAGTTACAAGGGGAAGCTCCAGCCCCAGCATTTT. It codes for CASSYKGKLQPQHF.

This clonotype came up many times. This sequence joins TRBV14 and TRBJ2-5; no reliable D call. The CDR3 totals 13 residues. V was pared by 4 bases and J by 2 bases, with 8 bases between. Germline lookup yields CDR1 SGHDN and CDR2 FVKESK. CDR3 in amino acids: CASSLQAQETQYF. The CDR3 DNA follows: TGTGCCAGCAGCCTTCAGGCGCAAGAGACCCAGTACTTC.

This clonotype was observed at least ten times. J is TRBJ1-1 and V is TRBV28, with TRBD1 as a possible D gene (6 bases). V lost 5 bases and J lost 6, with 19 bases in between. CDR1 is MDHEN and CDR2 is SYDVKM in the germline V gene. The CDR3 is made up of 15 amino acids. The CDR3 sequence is CASSPPTGWVAEAFF. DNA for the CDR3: TGTGCCAGCAGTCCGCCAACAGGGTGGGTTGCTGAAGCTTTCTTT.

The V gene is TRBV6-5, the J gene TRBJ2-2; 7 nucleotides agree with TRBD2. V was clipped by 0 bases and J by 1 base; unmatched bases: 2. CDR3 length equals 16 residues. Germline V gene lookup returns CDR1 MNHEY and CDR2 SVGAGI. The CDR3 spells CASSYSGGMNTGELFF. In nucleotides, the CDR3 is TGTGCCAGCAGTTACTCGGGAGGGATGAACACCGGGGAGCTGTTTTTT.

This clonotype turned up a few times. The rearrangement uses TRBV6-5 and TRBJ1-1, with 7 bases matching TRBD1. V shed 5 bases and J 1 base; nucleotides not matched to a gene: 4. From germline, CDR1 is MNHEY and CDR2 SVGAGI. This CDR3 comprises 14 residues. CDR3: CASSLQGRNTEAFF. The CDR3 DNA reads TGTGCCAGCAGTCTACAGGGGAGGAACACTGAAGCTTTCTTT.

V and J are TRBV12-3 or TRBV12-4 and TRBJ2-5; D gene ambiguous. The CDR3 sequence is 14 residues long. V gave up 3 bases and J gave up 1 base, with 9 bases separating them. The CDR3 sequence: CASSLGRSQETQYF. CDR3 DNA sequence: TGTGCCAGCAGTTTGGGAAGGAGCCAAGAGACCCAGTACTTC.

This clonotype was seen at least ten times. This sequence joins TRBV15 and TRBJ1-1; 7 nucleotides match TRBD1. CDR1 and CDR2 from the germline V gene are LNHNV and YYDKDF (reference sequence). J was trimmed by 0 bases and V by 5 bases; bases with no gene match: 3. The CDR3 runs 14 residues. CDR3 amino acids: CATSSGQLNTEAFF. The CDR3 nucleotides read TGTGCCACCAGCTCGGGACAGTTGAACACTGAAGCTTTCTTT.

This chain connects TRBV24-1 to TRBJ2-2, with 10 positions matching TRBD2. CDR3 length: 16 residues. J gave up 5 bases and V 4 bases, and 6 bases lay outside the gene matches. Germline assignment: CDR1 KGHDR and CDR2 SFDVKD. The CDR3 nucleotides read TGTGCCACCAGTGACGCTAGCGGGAGTTGGACCGGGGAGCTGTTTTTT. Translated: CATSDASGSWTGELFF.

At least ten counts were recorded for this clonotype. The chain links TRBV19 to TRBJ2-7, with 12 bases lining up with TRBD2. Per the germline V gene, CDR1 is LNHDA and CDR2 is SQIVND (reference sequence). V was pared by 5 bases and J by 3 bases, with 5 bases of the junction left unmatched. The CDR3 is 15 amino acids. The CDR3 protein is CASSLLAGGGYEQYF. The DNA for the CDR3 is TGTGCCAGTAGTCTACTAGCGGGAGGTGGCTACGAGCAGTACTTC.

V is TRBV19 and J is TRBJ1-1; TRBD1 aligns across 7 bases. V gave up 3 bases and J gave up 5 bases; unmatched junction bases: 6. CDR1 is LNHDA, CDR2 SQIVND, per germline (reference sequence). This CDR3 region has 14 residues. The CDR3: CASSMMTGLTEAFF. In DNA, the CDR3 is TGTGCCAGTAGTATGATGACAGGGTTGACTGAAGCTTTCTTT.